The 4 T cell receptor beta chains listed next were all sequenced from one sample in a study of post-analysis software for immune sequencing data. Findings and limits, study-wide: The five TRBV segments detected at higher frequency in patients than in controls included TRBV5-6, TRBV5-1 and TRBV20-1.

Unique molecular identifiers were built into the TCR beta cDNA libraries. One entry per CDR3 protein, called by TCRdb with MiXCR from the PCR reads. The table records 380,000 or so distinct CDR3 sequences, approximately 38% of them present only once. Their recognized antigens are unknown. The sample comprised blood. The receptors shown here come from a girl under 18 with multiple sclerosis.

This chain links TRBV10-1 with TRBJ2-5, with 7 bases that match TRBD1. The tail of the sequence fits TRBJ2-7 better, so the J call may be wrong. Germline values: CDR1 WNHNN, CDR2 SYGVQD (reference sequence). The CDR3 length is 14 residues. The chain's CDR3 is CASSPRGLGDEQYF. In nucleotides, the CDR3 is TGCGCCAGCAGTCCTAGGGGGCTCGGTGACGAGCAGTACTTC.

V is TRBV27 and J is TRBJ2-7; D ambiguous. Trimming removed 7 bases from V and 4 bases from J, with 11 bases in between. From germline, CDR1 is MNHEY and CDR2 SMNVEV (reference sequence). The CDR3 spans 12 residues. The CDR3 spells CASKGGGYEQYF. For the CDR3, the DNA is TGTGCCAGCAAGGGCGGTGGATACGAGCAGTACTTC.

The genes are TRBV4-2 and TRBJ2-1; TRBD1 matches at 11 bases. CDR3 size: 17 residues. CDR1 and CDR2 (germline): LGHNA, YNFKEQ. V shed 3 bases and J 3 bases; nucleotides not matched to a gene: 7. CDR3 DNA sequence: TGTGCCAGCAGCCAGAATCTAGGGACAGGGGGCTACAATGAGCAGTTCTTC. Translated: CASSQNLGTGGYNEQFF.

This chain uses TRBV4-1 with TRBJ1-2, with D perhaps TRBD1 (5 bases). Trimming stripped 3 bases from V and 3 bases from J, with 14 bases between. CDR3 length: 15 amino acids. In germline, CDR1 is MGHRA, CDR2 YSYEKL. The CDR3 loop reads CASSQGEQGHYGYTF. As DNA, the CDR3 is TGCGCCAGCAGCCAGGGAGAGCAGGGCCACTATGGCTACACCTTC.